This is a list of T cell receptor beta chains from one sample in a study of Tregs in tolerant kidney transplant recipients. The repertoire was sequenced with immunoSEQ multiplex PCR; TCRdb's copy has only in-frame clones and lacks some. The sample shows about 240,000 clones, 80% to 85% of them seen only once. The source material was CD4+ T cells from blood. The receptors were gathered from a human donor in good health. CDR3s include the opening cysteine and the closing phenylalanine or tryptophan. Fields, in order: clone size, CDR3 length, V gene, J gene, D gene, CDR3 protein, CDR3 DNA. D genes are given only for firm matches. Not every row has a clone size; where given, it reads once, few, many or a size class.

-	13	TRBV11-2	TRBJ2-7	-	CASSLVQTYEQYF	TGTGCCAGCAGCTTAGTCCAAACCTACGAGCAGTACTTC
-	14	TRBV19	TRBJ1-5	TRBD1	CASSRGQLNQPQHF	TGTGCCAGTAGTAGGGGACAGTTGAATCAGCCCCAGCATTTT
-	14	TRBV5-5	TRBJ1-1	-	CASSLAVGGTEAFF	TGTGCCAGCAGCTTGGCCGTGGGCGGCACTGAAGCTTTCTTT
-	17	TRBV7-9	TRBJ2-7	TRBD1	CASSRGDRGRWSYEQYF	TGTGCCAGCAGCCGAGGGGACAGGGGTAGATGGTCGTACGAGCAGTACTTC
-	15	TRBV6-5	TRBJ1-1	-	CASSPGQGGDTEAFF	TGTGCCAGCAGCCCAGGGCAGGGAGGGGACACTGAAGCTTTCTTT
-	12	TRBV19	TRBJ2-1	-	CASSMGGHEQFF	TGTGCCAGTAGTATGGGAGGTCATGAGCAGTTCTTC
few	11	TRBV11-3	TRBJ1-1	-	CASSHELEAFF	TGTGCCAGCAGCCACGAACTGGAAGCTTTCTTT
-	11	TRBV6-1	TRBJ2-1	-	CATGGGYAQFF	TGTGCCACCGGAGGAGGGTATGCGCAGTTCTTC
-	15	TRBV29-1	TRBJ2-7	TRBD2	CSVDSQREGSYEQYF	TGCAGCGTTGACAGCCAGCGGGAGGGCTCCTACGAGCAGTACTTC
once	17	TRBV21-1	TRBJ1-4	-	CASSKARPALNMEKLFF	TGTGCCAGCAGCAAAGCGAGGCCAGCCCTCAATATGGAAAAACTGTTTTTT
once	14	TRBV5-1	TRBJ1-5	-	CASSLEGGNQPQHF	TGCGCCAGCAGCTTGGAGGGGGGGAATCAGCCCCAGCATTTT
-	13	TRBV10-2	TRBJ2-7	-	CASSMGLGDEQYF	TGCGCCAGCAGCATGGGGCTCGGGGACGAGCAGTACTTC
-	15	TRBV5-1	TRBJ2-7	TRBD2	CASSSGLAGGYEQYF	TGCGCCAGCAGCTCCGGACTAGCGGGAGGGTACGAGCAGTACTTC
-	15	TRBV7-2	TRBJ2-5	-	CASSSGLLPQETQYF	TGTGCCAGCAGCTCCGGGCTCCTCCCCCAAGAGACCCAGTACTTC
-	14	TRBV11-2	TRBJ1-1	TRBD1	CASSRGQITTEAFF	TGTGCCAGCAGCCGGGGACAGATCACAACTGAAGCTTTCTTT
-	15	TRBV5-1	TRBJ2-2	-	CASSLGQLKTGELFF	TGCGCCAGCAGCTTGGGACAGTTGAAGACCGGGGAGCTGTTTTTT
-	16	TRBV9	TRBJ2-1	-	CASSPPTSSSYNEQFF	TGTGCCAGCAGCCCCCCTACCTCCAGCTCCTACAATGAGCAGTTCTTC
-	16	TRBV18	TRBJ2-5	-	CASSRWPGKDGETQYF	TGTGCCAGCTCACGATGGCCAGGGAAAGACGGAGAGACCCAGTACTTC
-	15	TRBV18	TRBJ2-1	TRBD1	CASSPSRDRENEQFF	TGTGCCAGCTCCCCGAGCCGGGACAGGGAAAATGAGCAGTTCTTC
-	14	TRBV15	TRBJ2-7	TRBD2	CATSKGGSSYEQYF	TGTGCCACCAGCAAGGGCGGGAGCTCCTACGAGCAGTACTTC
few	17	TRBV6-1	TRBJ1-2	TRBD1	CASSALATRGRNYGYTF	TGTGCCAGCAGTGCTTTGGCGACCAGGGGGCGCAACTATGGCTACACCTTC
-	11	TRBV7-2	TRBJ2-5	-	CASSSGETQYF	TGTGCCAGCAGCTCCGGAGAGACCCAGTACTTC
-	13	TRBV15	TRBJ1-2	-	CASSPTDSYGYTF	TGTGCCTCTTCCCCTACAGACTCCTATGGCTACACCTTC
-	16	TRBV5-1	TRBJ2-5	TRBD2	CASSQAGRGGQETQYF	TGCGCCAGCAGCCAGGCCGGGAGGGGAGGCCAAGAGACCCAGTACTTC
-	12	TRBV7-2	TRBJ2-5	-	CASSPWAETQYF	TGTGCCAGCAGCCCCTGGGCAGAGACCCAGTACTTC
-	16	TRBV5-5	TRBJ1-1	-	CASTRGSDYRNTEAFF	TGTGCCAGCACCCGGGGGTCAGATTATAGGAACACTGAAGCTTTCTTT
once	16	TRBV6-6	TRBJ2-1	TRBD2	CASSLTSGASYNEQFF	TGTGCCAGCAGCTTGACTAGCGGGGCCAGCTACAATGAGCAGTTCTTC
-	13	TRBV7-5	TRBJ2-7	-	CARSVLGNYEQYF	TGTGCCAGAAGCGTTTTAGGGAACTACGAGCAGTACTTC
-	15	TRBV27	TRBJ2-6	-	CAIPRGGPGANVLTF	TGTGCCATTCCCAGGGGTGGCCCCGGGGCCAACGTCCTGACTTTC
-	15	TRBV19	TRBJ2-1	TRBD1	CASSIRGTGGLEQFF	TGTGCCAGTAGTATCAGAGGGACAGGGGGCCTTGAGCAGTTCTTC
-	18	TRBV25-1	TRBJ1-4	TRBD1	CASSELSGGYFTNEKLFF	TGTGCCAGCAGTGAATTGTCAGGGGGGTACTTCACGAATGAAAAACTGTTTTTT
-	14	TRBV18	TRBJ1-1	-	CASKTGEGNTEAFF	TGTGCCAGCAAAACGGGCGAGGGGAACACTGAAGCTTTCTTT
-	14	TRBV11-2	TRBJ1-4	TRBD1	CASSLKRTGGKLFF	TGTGCCAGCAGCTTAAAGCGGACAGGGGGGAAACTGTTTTTT
-	15	TRBV10-3	TRBJ2-5	TRBD1	CAISEPDRSQETQYF	TGTGCCATCAGTGAGCCGGACAGGTCCCAAGAGACCCAGTACTTC
-	14	TRBV6-5	TRBJ1-3	TRBD1	CASTKTGAGNTIYF	TGTGCCAGCACCAAGACAGGGGCTGGAAACACCATATATTTT
-	12	TRBV6-1	TRBJ2-7	-	CASRNTLTGQYF	TGTGCCAGCAGGAACACCCTCACCGGGCAGTACTTC
-	15	TRBV9	TRBJ2-1	TRBD2	CASSVRRESHNEQFF	TGCGCCAGCAGCGTAAGGCGGGAGTCCCACAATGAGCAGTTCTTC
-	12	TRBV18	TRBJ2-7	-	CASSKLDFEQYF	TGTGCCAGCTCAAAGCTAGATTTCGAGCAGTACTTC
-	14	TRBV6-1	TRBJ2-5	-	CASSEGGASETQYF	TGTGCCAGCAGTGAGGGGGGAGCGTCAGAGACCCAGTACTTC
-	14	TRBV2	TRBJ2-2	TRBD2	CASLAGDVAGELFF	TGTGCCAGCTTAGCGGGAGATGTTGCCGGGGAGCTGTTTTTT
-	15	TRBV7-9	TRBJ2-1	-	CASSLDSRSYNEQFF	TGTGCCAGCAGCTTAGACAGCCGCTCCTACAATGAGCAGTTCTTC
once	15	TRBV5-8	TRBJ2-3	-	CASSLASPGTDTQYF	TGTGCCAGCAGCTTGGCCAGCCCGGGCACAGATACGCAGTATTTT
-	16	TRBV12-5	TRBJ1-5	-	CASGLDRTVGNQPQHF	TGTGCTAGTGGTTTGGACCGGACAGTCGGGAATCAGCCCCAGCATTTT
-	15	TRBV28	TRBJ1-4	-	CASSLGGVNNEKLFF	TGTGCCAGCAGTTTGGGAGGGGTGAATAATGAAAAACTGTTTTTT
-	13	TRBV30	TRBJ2-7	-	CAWSVGQAYEQYF	TGTGCCTGGAGTGTAGGGCAGGCCTACGAGCAGTACTTC
few	16	TRBV7-6	TRBJ2-7	TRBD1	CASSLMGQGAWGEQYF	TGTGCCAGCAGCCTAATGGGGCAGGGGGCTTGGGGCGAGCAGTACTTC
-	16	TRBV5-4	TRBJ2-1	TRBD2	CASSPAWASGSGEQFF	TGTGCCAGCAGCCCGGCGTGGGCTAGCGGGAGTGGTGAGCAGTTCTTC
-	15	TRBV18	TRBJ2-7	TRBD2	CASSPGTSGPYEQYF	TGTGCCAGCTCACCCGGGACTAGCGGACCCTACGAGCAGTACTTC
-	16	TRBV5-1	TRBJ1-4	-	CASSKDTTGANEKLFF	TGCGCCAGCAGCAAGGACACGACAGGCGCTAATGAAAAACTGTTTTTT
-	15	TRBV4-1	TRBJ2-7	TRBD1	CASSQGTGAPYEQYF	TGCGCCAGCAGCCAAGGGACAGGGGCGCCCTACGAGCAGTACTTC
-	16	TRBV6-6	TRBJ2-7	TRBD2	CASSYSGTSGAYEQYF	TGTGCCAGCAGTTACTCCGGGACTAGCGGGGCCTACGAGCAGTACTTC
-	13	TRBV27	TRBJ2-5	TRBD1	CASRTGGRETQYF	TGTGCCAGCAGGACAGGGGGCCGGGAGACCCAGTACTTC
-	13	TRBV19	TRBJ2-1	-	CASCVAGANEQFF	TGTGCCAGTTGCGTGGCGGGGGCAAATGAGCAGTTCTTC
-	15	TRBV7-9	TRBJ2-2	TRBD1	CASSPGGPPTGELFF	TGTGCCAGCAGCCCAGGGGGCCCGCCGACCGGGGAGCTGTTTTTT
-	15	TRBV2	TRBJ2-4	-	CASSEGWRGADIQYF	TGTGCCAGCAGTGAAGGGTGGCGTGGGGCGGACATTCAGTACTTC
-	12	TRBV29-1	TRBJ2-2	-	CSVHGYTGELFF	TGCAGCGTTCACGGGTACACCGGGGAGCTGTTTTTT
-	15	TRBV5-1	TRBJ2-1	TRBD1	CASSLDRGLRDEQFF	TGCGCCAGCAGCTTAGACAGGGGGCTTCGGGATGAGCAGTTCTTC
-	14	TRBV27	TRBJ1-4	TRBD1	CASGYGQGREKLFF	TGTGCCAGCGGCTACGGACAGGGGCGAGAAAAACTGTTTTTT
-	16	TRBV5-4	TRBJ2-1	TRBD1	CASSQTPGQAYNEQFF	TGTGCCAGCAGCCAGACCCCGGGACAGGCCTACAATGAGCAGTTCTTC